The sequence of this TCR beta chain was determined in a study of blood T cells in healthy people across ages. Study results and caveats: A greater number of naive CD4+ cells and higher diversity distinguished long-lived donors from aged donors.

The sample holds a few counts of this clonotype. No antigen is known for it. The authors ran a second PCR of 7 to 11 cycles using a sample-barcoded 5' primer and a J-beta primer mix. TCRdb recomputed calls from the 5' RACE reads with MiXCR, one row per CDR3 protein. The sample lists over 1,500,000 distinct CDR3 sequences, 39% occurring once. CDR1 and CDR2 (germline): MGHRA, YSYEKL. The CDR3 is 17 residues long. J gave up 4 bases and V 3 bases, and 13 bases lay outside the gene matches. The V gene is TRBV4-1, the J gene TRBJ1-1; 8 bases fit TRBD1. Sequencing was carried out using blood. The sequence was obtained from a human donor in good health. CDR3 nucleotide sequence: TGCGCCAGCAGCCAGGAATCCGCCAGGGGGCAGGGCACTGAAGCTTTCTTT. Residues: CASSQESARGQGTEAFF.